The present T cell receptor beta chain was sequenced within a study of vaccination effects on CD4 cells after COVID-19. Study findings and constraints: Late post-vaccination samples showed marked contraction of infection- and vaccine-induced clones.

Sequencing was preceded by expansion of antigen-specific CD4+ T cells with viral peptide pools in the ViraFEST assay. Isolation of CD4+ T cells took place after approximately 10 days of culture. Cells had half their medium changed to IL-2 medium on days 3 and 7. The CDR3 loop spans 16 amino acids. Germline-derived CDR1 and CDR2 are SGHNT and YYREEE (reference sequence). Points on this clone: Its antigen is not identified. Mismatch with germline at one junction end may stem from a read error.

Profiling relied on immunoSEQ multiplex PCR, and the TCRdb table lists in-frame clones only, not all of them. The sample records under 9,000 clones, 65% to 85% being singletons. The sequence derives from a human donor who received a COVID-19 vaccine. Sequences were derived from CD4+ T cells from PBMCs cultured with HCoV-229E spike peptides, sampled before COVID-19 vaccination. The V gene is TRBV5-4, the J gene TRBJ2-7, with 7 bases matching TRBD2. The CDR3 DNA reads TGTGCCAGCAGTTTGGGAGGGGCTAGCGGAACCTACGAGCAGTACTTC. This encodes CASSLGGASGTYEQYF.